This passage covers 31 T cell receptor beta chains from one sample sequenced in a study of blood T cell repertoires in COVID-19. Assay used: immunoSEQ multiplex PCR; TCRdb lists only in-frame clones, some missing. The sample records tens of thousands of clones, 70% to 90% being singletons. The specimen sequenced was peripheral blood. Receptors were obtained from an elderly woman with acute or convalescent COVID-19.

The chain is built from TRBV28 and TRBJ1-2, with D perhaps TRBD1 (6 bases). Trimming removed 7 bases from V and 3 bases from J, with 12 bases in between. The CDR3 length is 13 residues. The germline CDR1 and CDR2 sequences are MDHEN and SYDVKM. CDR3 residues: CASTGTPDYGYTF. Here the CDR3 DNA reads TGTGCCAGCACCGGGACACCTGACTATGGCTACACCTTC.

V usage is TRBV9 and J usage is TRBJ2-1; 7 bases align to TRBD2. The trim removed 3 bases at V and 0 bases at J, leaving 6 bases unmatched. The CDR3 runs to 16 residues. Germline V CDR1 and CDR2: SGDLS, YYNGEE. The CDR3 DNA reads as TGTGCCAGCAGCGCCCTAGCGGTTAGCTCCTACAATGAGCAGTTCTTC. It specifies CASSALAVSSYNEQFF.

The chain carries TRBV2 and TRBJ1-1; the match to TRBD1 covers 7 bases. Germline trimming cut 6 bases from V and 1 base from J; bases unmatched to any gene: 5. This CDR3 region has 14 residues. Germline-derived CDR1 and CDR2 are SNHLY and FYNNEI. CDR3 coding DNA: TGTGCCAGCAGGCGGGACAGCCCGAACACTGAAGCTTTCTTT. Translated: CASRRDSPNTEAFF.

The rearrangement uses TRBV4-3 and TRBJ1-6; 11 bases match TRBD1. Germline CDR1 reads LGHNA; CDR2 reads YSLEER. V was pared by 4 bases and J by 6 bases, with 2 bases of the junction left unmatched. CDR3 length: 15 amino acids. This chain's CDR3 is CASSLGTGGNSPLHF. The CDR3 DNA follows: TGCGCCAGCAGCCTTGGGACAGGGGGTAATTCACCCCTCCACTTT.

This chain joins TRBV7-8 and TRBJ1-6; TRBD1 aligns across 10 bases. Germline CDR1 is SGHVS and CDR2 is FQNEAQ. Trimming took 6 bases from V and 9 from J; bases not matched to a gene: 14. The CDR3 is 17 residues long. The CDR3 DNA reads as TGTGCCAGCAGTCTTCGCCCGACAGGGGGCATGGGTTCACCCCTCCACTTT. Translated, it gives CASSLRPTGGMGSPLHF.

This clone was seen a few times. The V call is TRBV11-2, the J call TRBJ1-1; D is possibly TRBD1 (5 bases). The length of the CDR3 is 14 residues. V gave up 4 bases and J gave up 4 bases, with 13 bases separating them. Germline CDR1 SGHAT, CDR2 FQNNGV. The CDR3 nucleotides are TGTGCCAGCAGCTCTAGGGTCGGGGGCACTGAAGCTTTCTTT. Translated: CASSSRVGGTEAFF.

This chain links TRBV5-5 with TRBJ2-3; 9 bases line up with TRBD1. Germline values: CDR1 SGHKS, CDR2 YYEKEE (reference sequence). The CDR3 contains 15 residues. V dropped 0 bases and J dropped 1; count of bases not matched to a gene: 0. CDR3 region: CASSLGTGGTDTQYF. CDR3 bases: TGTGCCAGCAGCTTGGGGACAGGGGGCACAGATACGCAGTATTTT.

The table lists this clone with a few counts. The CDR3 is CASSLGTGPQETQYF. CDR3 bases: TGTGCCAGCAGCTTAGGGACAGGGCCTCAAGAGACCCAGTACTTC. This chain joins TRBV7-2 and TRBJ2-5; TRBD1 aligns across 8 bases. Germline loops: CDR1 SGHTA, CDR2 FQGNSA. J gave up 2 bases and V 1 base, and 3 bases lay outside the gene matches. The CDR3 is 15 residues long.

The chain recombines TRBV5-4 with TRBJ2-3, with a possible D match to TRBD2 (5 bases). The CDR3 totals 13 residues. Trimming cost V 1 base and J 4 bases, with 7 bases left between them. Germline CDR1 reads SGHNT; CDR2 reads YYREEE (reference sequence). CDR3 sequence reads: CASSLKEADTQYF. The CDR3 nucleotides are TGTGCCAGCAGCTTGAAGGAGGCAGATACGCAGTATTTT. The full variable domain, in which reference TRBV5-4 and TRBJ2-3 provide the parts outside the CDR3, is ETGVTQSPTHLIKTRGQQVTLRCSSQSGHNTVSWYQQALGQGPQFIFQYYREEENGRGNFPPRFSGLQFPNYSSELNVNALELDDSALYLCASSLKEADTQYFGPGTRLTVL.

The V call is TRBV7-9, the J call TRBJ1-5; 12 positions match TRBD1. CDR1 is SEHNR, CDR2 FQNEAQ, per germline (reference sequence). With V trimmed by 5 bases and J by 6 bases, 8 bases remained unmatched. The CDR3 loop spans 16 amino acids. CDR3 residues: CASSPLGTGGTQPQHF. The CDR3 nucleotides are TGTGCCAGCAGCCCGTTAGGGACAGGGGGCACTCAGCCCCAGCATTTT.

This clone has only a few counts. The chain links TRBV6-5 to TRBJ2-1; tentatively, D is TRBD2 (5 bases). Trimming shortened V by 6 bases and J by 3 bases, and 12 bases separated the two germline ends. This CDR3 comprises 14 residues. Per germline, CDR1 MNHEY and CDR2 SVGAGI. The CDR3 region is CASSFGDNYNEQFF. For the CDR3, the DNA is TGTGCCAGCAGCTTCGGGGATAACTACAATGAGCAGTTCTTC.

A word on this clone: At one of its ends the junction is not consistent with the germline gene, which may arise from a read error. This sequence joins TRBV6-2 or TRBV6-3 and TRBJ2-7; 7 nucleotides match TRBD2. Germline values: CDR1 MNHEY, CDR2 SVGEGT. This CDR3 has 15 amino acids. CDR3 sequence: CASRYRLGTNYEQYF. The CDR3 DNA follows: TGTGCCAGCCGTTATCGGTTAGGGACTAACTACGAGCAGTACTTC.

The J gene is TRBJ1-2, the V gene TRBV2; 7 positions agree with TRBD1. Germline V lookup: CDR1 SNHLY, CDR2 FYNNEI. The CDR3 extends over 13 amino acids. Trimming cost V 6 bases and J 2 bases; bases outside gene matches: 3. Here the CDR3 DNA reads TGTGCCAGCAGACCCAGGGGGAACTATGGCTACACCTTC. Protein sequence: CASRPRGNYGYTF.

The J gene is TRBJ1-4, the V gene TRBV7-2; tentatively, D is TRBD1 (6 bases). This CDR3 is built from 15 residues. The V gene's germline CDR1 is SGHTA and CDR2 FQGNSA. V was trimmed by 4 bases and J by 5 bases, leaving 14 bases between them. CDR3 nucleotides: TGTGCCAGCAGCTCAAACAGGGAAAGGAATGAAAAACTGTTTTTT. Protein sequence: CASSSNRERNEKLFF.

The V call is TRBV6-2 or TRBV6-3, the J call TRBJ1-5; D is unresolved. The V gene's germline CDR1 is MNHEY and CDR2 SVGEGT. The CDR3 totals 14 residues. V lost 7 bases to trimming and J lost 3 bases, with 13 bases between them. Here the CDR3 DNA reads TGTGCCAGCACCCCCAACAGCTTCAATCAGCCCCAGCATTTT. It translates to CASTPNSFNQPQHF.

A single count supports this clone. This rearrangement joins TRBV28 to TRBJ2-5; tentatively, D is TRBD1 (6 bases). The CDR3 has 12 amino acids. Germline values: CDR1 MDHEN, CDR2 SYDVKM. With 9 bases removed from V and 7 bases from J, the gap between germline ends came to 15 bases. CDR3: CASNRAPGTQYF. The CDR3 region has the DNA TGTGCCAGTAACAGGGCACCGGGGACCCAGTACTTC.

The chain is built from TRBV9 and TRBJ2-3, with a possible D match to TRBD2 (5 bases). Germline CDR1 SGDLS, CDR2 YYNGEE. This CDR3 contains 16 residues. The ends were cut back, 0 bases at V and 2 bases at J, with 13 bases in the middle. CDR3 protein: CASSVARGAVTDTQYF. The DNA for the CDR3 is TGTGCCAGCAGCGTAGCACGGGGAGCGGTCACAGATACGCAGTATTTT. Combining the CDR3 with reference TRBV9 and TRBJ2-3 gives the whole variable domain DSGVTQTPKHLITATGQRVTLRCSPRSGDLSVYWYQQSLDQGLQFLIQYYNGEERAKGNILERFSAQQFPDLHSELNLSSLELGDSALYFCASSVARGAVTDTQYFGPGTRLTVL.

The J gene is TRBJ2-2, the V gene TRBV5-5, with a tentative D call TRBD1 (5 bases). V lost 0 bases, J lost 3 bases, and 12 bases lay in between. The CDR3 is 16 residues long. In germline, CDR1 is SGHKS, CDR2 YYEKEE (reference sequence). As DNA, the CDR3 is TGTGCCAGCAGCTTGGCCTCCGCAGGGTACACCGGGGAGCTGTTTTTT. Its protein is CASSLASAGYTGELFF.

The chain combines TRBV25-1 with TRBJ2-7; 13 nucleotides agree with TRBD2. Germline lookup yields CDR1 MGHDK and CDR2 SYGVNS. V gave up 5 bases and J gave up 4 bases; unmatched junction bases: 5. The CDR3 runs 15 residues. For the CDR3, the DNA is TGTGCCAGCAGTCACAGGGGACTAGCGGGGTACGAGCAGTACTTC. Translation gives CASSHRGLAGYEQYF.

This sequence joins TRBV11-1 and TRBJ2-1, with D tentatively TRBD2 (6 bases). Trimming removed 1 base at V and 0 bases at J, with 7 bases between. The V gene's germline CDR1 is SGHAT and CDR2 FQDESV (reference sequence). CDR3 length equals 15 residues. Here the CDR3 reads CASSLVSGSYNEQFF. The CDR3 DNA is TGTGCCAGCAGCTTAGTTAGCGGCTCCTACAATGAGCAGTTCTTC. The whole variable domain, filled in from reference TRBV11-1 and TRBJ2-1, reads EAEVAQSPRYKITEKSQAVAFWCDPISGHATLYWYRQILGQGPELLVQFQDESVVDDSQLPKDRFSAERLKGVDSTLKIQPAELGDSAMYLCASSLVSGSYNEQFFGPGTRLTVL.

The chain links TRBV24-1 to TRBJ2-7; 8 positions match TRBD1. Per the germline V gene, CDR1 is KGHDR and CDR2 is SFDVKD. With V trimmed by 2 bases and J by 3 bases, 5 bases remained unmatched. The CDR3 runs to 15 residues. Here the CDR3 DNA reads TGTGCCACCAGTGATTCGGGTGACAGGGGCTACGAGCAGTACTTC. It specifies CATSDSGDRGYEQYF.

About this clone: The same CDR3 arises from other DNA sequences in this sample as well. The rearrangement links TRBV19 to TRBJ2-1, with unresolved D. Per germline, CDR1 LNHDA and CDR2 SQIVND (reference sequence). CDR3 length: 11 amino acids. V shed 2 bases and J shed 7 bases, with 3 bases lying between them. CDR3 region: CASSIQNEQFF. The CDR3 DNA sequence: TGTGCCAGTAGTATACAAAATGAGCAGTTCTTC.

This chain links TRBV3-1 (or the pseudogene TRBV3-2) with TRBJ2-1; 8 bases are shared with TRBD2. The V gene's germline CDR1 is LGHDT and CDR2 YNNKEL (reference sequence). This CDR3 comprises 18 residues. Losses at the gene ends were 1 base for V and 4 bases for J; bases not matched to a gene: 12. CDR3 loop: CASSQGRRIGRGYNEQFF. The DNA for the CDR3 is TGTGCCAGCAGCCAAGGTCGGCGGATCGGGAGGGGTTACAATGAGCAGTTCTTC.

This rearrangement joins TRBV15 to TRBJ2-2, with 9 bases matching TRBD2. Losses at the gene ends were 0 bases for V and 8 bases for J; bases not matched to a gene: 10. Germline V gives CDR1 LNHNV, CDR2 YYDKDF (reference sequence). CDR3 length: 17 residues. CDR3 residues: CATSRDVSAGGRGELFF. DNA for the CDR3: TGTGCCACCAGCAGAGATGTTTCAGCGGGGGGAAGAGGGGAGCTGTTTTTT.

The CDR3: CASSYDRGFERRQYF. The CDR3 DNA reads as TGTGCCAGCAGTTATGATCGCGGATTTGAACGTAGGCAGTATTTT. This chain links TRBV28 with TRBJ2-3, with D unclear. Germline V CDR1 and CDR2: MDHEN, SYDVKM. The CDR3 has 15 amino acids. Deletions cut 4 bases from V and 11 bases from J, with 22 bases between.

V is TRBV9 and J is TRBJ2-7; 7 nucleotides align to TRBD2. The CDR3 covers 15 residues. V gave up 3 bases and J gave up 2 bases; unmatched junction bases: 8. Germline values: CDR1 SGDLS, CDR2 YYNGEE. CDR3 loop: CASSDSRDYAYEQYF. In DNA, the CDR3 is TGTGCCAGCAGCGACAGCCGGGACTACGCCTACGAGCAGTACTTC.

V gene TRBV7-2 combines with J gene TRBJ2-1; 12 nucleotides align to TRBD2. Per germline, CDR1 SGHTA and CDR2 FQGNSA. After removal of 5 bases from V and 9 bases from J, the junction contained 8 bases not matched to a gene. The CDR3 sequence is 15 residues long. This CDR3 reads CASSLRLAGEGEQFF. In nucleotides, the CDR3 is TGTGCCAGCAGCCTCCGACTAGCGGGAGAGGGTGAGCAGTTCTTC.

This chain connects TRBV6-5 to TRBJ2-7, with 12 positions matching TRBD2. The J segment lost 4 bases and the V segment lost 5 bases, leaving 6 bases of the junction unmatched. Germline V CDR1 and CDR2: MNHEY, SVGAGI. The CDR3 loop spans 15 amino acids. The CDR3 loop reads CASSQTSGRMYEQYF. CDR3 DNA sequence: TGTGCCAGCAGTCAGACTAGCGGGAGAATGTACGAGCAGTACTTC.

V and J are TRBV2 and TRBJ1-5; 7 positions agree with TRBD1. Germline V gene data show CDR1 as SNHLY and CDR2 as FYNNEI. The J segment lost 2 bases and the V segment lost 5 bases, leaving 12 bases of the junction unmatched. There are 17 residues in the CDR3. CDR3 sequence (DNA): TGTGCCAGCAGTCCTTGCAGGGGGGATTATTGCAATCAGCCCCAGCATTTT. This translates into CASSPCRGDYCNQPQHF. Together with reference TRBV2 and TRBJ1-5, the CDR3 gives the full variable domain: EPEVTQTPSHQVTQMGQEVILRCVPISNHLYFYWYRQILGQKVEFLVSFYNNEISEKSEIFDDQFSVERPDGSNFTLKIRSTKLEDSAMYFCASSPCRGDYCNQPQHFGDGTRLSIL.

The rearrangement links TRBV7-9 to TRBJ2-1, with D possibly TRBD2 on 6 matching bases. Per germline, CDR1 SEHNR and CDR2 FQNEAQ (reference sequence). This CDR3 spans 14 amino acids. V lost 3 bases, J lost 5 bases, and 11 bases lay in between. This CDR3 is CASSFTSFDNEQFF. For the CDR3, the DNA is TGTGCCAGCAGCTTTACTAGCTTCGACAATGAGCAGTTCTTC.

The gene calls are TRBV28 and TRBJ1-5, with D perhaps matching TRBD1 (5 bases). Germline V gene sequence: CDR1 MDHEN, CDR2 SYDVKM. The CDR3 is 16 amino acids. V lost 3 bases to trimming and J lost 1 base, with 13 bases between them. DNA of the CDR3: TGTGCCAGCAGTTTTAGGCAGGGAGGGAGCAATCAGCCCCAGCATTTT. It encodes CASSFRQGGSNQPQHF.